The clone carrying this T cell receptor beta chain came up once. Antigen unknown. Using immunoSEQ multiplex PCR, the repertoire was profiled, and TCRdb retains in-frame clones only, with some absent. The sample lists some 150,000 clones; roughly 94% were seen once. These data belong to a study of T cell responses to AZD1222 COVID-19 vaccine. The study's findings and limits: Recipients of AZD1222 seropositive at baseline numbered only five or six. Epitopes outside B.1.351 and B.1.1.7 mutated regions reportedly drew nearly half of spike TCRs.

The sequence was collected from an adult in good health. Source: peripheral blood, taken on day 0 of AZD1222 vaccination.

The CDR3 sequence is CASSYSTGGSYGYTF. The CDR3 DNA follows: TGTGCCAGCAGTTACTCGACAGGGGGAAGCTATGGCTACACCTTC. The chain has TRBV6-5 and TRBJ1-2, with 9 bases matching TRBD1. There are 15 residues in the CDR3. The J segment lost 4 bases and the V segment lost 0 bases, leaving 3 bases of the junction unmatched. Germline assignment: CDR1 MNHEY and CDR2 SVGAGI.